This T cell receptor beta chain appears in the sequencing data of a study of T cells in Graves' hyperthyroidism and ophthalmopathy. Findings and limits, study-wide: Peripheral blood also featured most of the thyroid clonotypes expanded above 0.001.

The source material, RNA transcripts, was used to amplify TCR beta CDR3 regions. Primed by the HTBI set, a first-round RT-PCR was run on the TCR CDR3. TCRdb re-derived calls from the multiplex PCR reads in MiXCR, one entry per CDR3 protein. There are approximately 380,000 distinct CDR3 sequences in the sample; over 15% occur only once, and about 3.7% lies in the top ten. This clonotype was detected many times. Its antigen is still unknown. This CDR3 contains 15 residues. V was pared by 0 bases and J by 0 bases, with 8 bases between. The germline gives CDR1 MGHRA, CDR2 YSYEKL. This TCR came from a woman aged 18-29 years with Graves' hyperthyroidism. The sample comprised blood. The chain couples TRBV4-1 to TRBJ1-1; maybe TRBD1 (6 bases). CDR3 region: CASSQEGGLNTEAFF. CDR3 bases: TGCGCCAGCAGCCAAGAGGGGGGGCTGAACACTGAAGCTTTCTTT.